The entry that follows covers one TCR beta chain sequence. This specimen comes from a study of blood T cell repertoires in COVID-19. Overall study context: Collection of acute and convalescent COVID-19 samples took place in the United States, Italy and Spain. From T cells, B-cell-depleted T cells, or PBMCs came the material, which was cDNA or gDNA.

Here immunoSEQ multiplex PCR was the method, and the copy in TCRdb shows in-frame clones only, minus some. The sample lists about 100,000 clones; about 90% were seen once. Sample: peripheral blood. The sequence was collected from a man aged 25-45 years in a cohort sampled during active COVID-19.

The CDR3 sequence is CASSPSGGARETQYF. For the CDR3, the DNA is TGTGCCAGCAGTCCTAGCGGGGGGGCCCGTGAGACCCAGTACTTC. The chain carries TRBV2 and TRBJ2-5; 12 nucleotides match TRBD2. The germline CDR1 and CDR2 sequences are SNHLY and FYNNEI. There are 15 residues in the CDR3. Trimming removed 5 bases from V and 5 bases from J; junction bases left unmatched: 6.